This TCR beta chain was retrieved from a study of blood T cell repertoires in COVID-19. Sequencing was performed with immunoSEQ multiplex PCR; in TCRdb, only in-frame clones are kept and a portion is missing. The sample has approximately 230,000 clones, approximately 80% seen once. Those enrolled, adults aged roughly 18 to 89 years, came from some 25 US areas. Membership in each cohort depended on participant-reported clinical history. Either two negative PCRs, clearance, or symptom resolution qualified Cohort 3 donors as recovered. V was clipped by 10 bases and J by 6 bases; unmatched bases: 5. Germline V gives CDR1 ENHRY, CDR2 SYGVKD. The CDR3 extends over 13 amino acids.

The rearrangement joins TRBV10-3 to TRBJ2-2, with 10 bases lining up with TRBD1. This clonotype was obtained from a man in his forties who had recovered from COVID-19. The sample consisted of PBMCs or T cells enriched from blood (not recorded which). CDR3 sequence: CATGQGKAGELFF. The DNA of the CDR3 is TGTGCCACGGGACAGGGGAAGGCCGGGGAGCTGTTTTTT.